This T cell receptor beta chain was found in a study of cytomegalovirus exposure and HLA in healthy donors. Regarding the study as a whole: Reportedly, diagnosis of cytomegalovirus status by the classifier showed high specificity and sensitivity. Listed as cytomegalovirus-associated were approximately 160 TCR beta chains. Follow-up analysis later connected one missense variant in DCLRE1C with trimming of TCR beta V- and J-genes.

CDR3 length: 13 residues. Germline V CDR1 and CDR2: LGHNA, YNFKEQ. Trimming removed 0 bases from V and 5 bases from J, with 6 bases in between. As regards this clone: Its specificity is not known.

Amplification used 60 Vbeta primers and 13 Jbeta primers. Profiled with immunoSEQ multiplex PCR; TCRdb holds only in-frame clones, not every one. The sample's table shows 150,000 to 200,000 clones. The sample taken for sequencing was PBMCs. The sequence came from a woman between 18 and 29 years old in good health and CMV-seropositive. This chain joins TRBV4-2 and TRBJ2-3, with D hard to call. In DNA, the CDR3 is TGTGCCAGCAGCCAAGATACCAGAGATACGCAGTATTTT. Protein product: CASSQDTRDTQYF.